Listed here is a single TCR beta chain. Its antigen remains unidentified. The entry originates in a study of CXCR3-negative and CXCR3-positive naive CD8 T cells. Via 5' RACE with UMI labels, TRB cDNA libraries were prepared. Reprocessing the 5' RACE reads, TCRdb reports a single entry for every CDR3 protein and omits DNA. The sample totals roughly 60,000 distinct CDR3 sequences. Findings and caveats of the study: CXCR3-expressing naive cells carried TRB CDR3s more hydrophobic than those of CXCR3-negative naive cells.

Naive CD8+ T cells showed CD45RO-CCR7+CD27+CD95-. Germline V gene lookup returns CDR1 MDHEN and CDR2 SYDVKM. CDR3 size: 16 residues. The TCR was taken from a human donor in good health. Some clones in this sample may be carry-over from other donors' samples. The material sequenced was naive CXCR3+ CD8+ T cells from blood. Subset meaning: CD45RO-CCR7+CD27+CD95- naive CD8+ T cells expressing CXCR3 (TNR3+). This chain uses TRBV28 with TRBJ1-1; TCRdb's D gene call, TRBD1, goes unchecked for lack of DNA. Here the CDR3 reads CASKYSGEIMNTEAFF.